This T cell receptor beta chain was recorded in a study of OX40 agonist ivuxolimab in advanced cancers. Germline V gene sequence: CDR1 SNHLY, CDR2 FYNNEI. J gave up 6 bases and V 5 bases, and 3 bases lay outside the gene matches. The CDR3 totals 13 residues. Assay used: immunoSEQ multiplex PCR; TCRdb lists only in-frame clones, some missing. The sample includes some 22,000 clones, about 76% of them seen just once. The sequence came from an adult with an advanced solid tumor such as melanoma, head and neck, liver or kidney cancer. The sample in question was CD4+ or CD8+ T cells sorted from blood, obtained in a trial of the OX40 agonist ivuxolimab. This chain links TRBV2 with TRBJ2-2, with 7 nucleotides matching TRBD1. CDR3 sequence (DNA): TGTGCCAGCAGTCTAACAGGGGCCGGGGAGCTGTTTTTT. It encodes CASSLTGAGELFF.